This section outlines one T cell receptor beta chain sequence together with its context. The sample belongs to a study of shared clonotypes between healthy human individuals. Terminally differentiated effector memory CD45RA+ cells were left out of the naive CD8 fraction, which was CD45RO-negative and positively selected for CCR7. Profiling relied on immunoSEQ multiplex PCR, and the TCRdb table lists in-frame clones only, not all of them. The profile shows under 1 million clones, around 92% of them singletons. V was clipped by 4 bases and J by 7 bases, with 17 bases between them. This CDR3 is 15 amino acids long. Per germline, CDR1 MNHNS and CDR2 SASEGT.

The gene calls are TRBV6-1 and TRBJ2-1, with D possibly being TRBD2 (5 bases). This sequence was found in a man aged 25 to 40 in good health. Sequenced material: naive CD8+ T cells sorted from blood. This CDR3 reads CASSAGQEVWNEQFF. CDR3 bases: TGTGCCAGCAGTGCGGGCCAGGAGGTTTGGAATGAGCAGTTCTTC.